A single sample is the source of the 9 T cell receptor beta chains below, sequenced in a study of regulatory T cells in long-lasting Graves disease. Time point defined: newly diagnosed GD, antithyroid drugs for less than 3 months. TCR sequences were obtained from RNA taken from PBMCs. For TCR beta, libraries came from iRepertoire HTBI primers and Arm-PCR of CDR3 regions. Via MiXCR, TCRdb re-called the multiplex PCR reads, giving one row per CDR3 protein. The sample contains hundreds of thousands of distinct CDR3 sequences, about 16% of which appear only once. The data were also submitted as part of a second study, on T cells in Graves' hyperthyroidism and ophthalmopathy.

The specimen was peripheral blood mononuclear cells (PBMCs), collected at new diagnosis, from a patient treated with antithyroid drugs. All receptors come from a woman aged 30 to 39 with Graves disease.

The chain uses TRBV29-1 and TRBJ2-3; 7 bases match TRBD2. This CDR3 spans 16 amino acids. CDR1 is SQVTM and CDR2 is ANQGSEA in the germline V gene. V was clipped by 3 bases and J by 5 bases; unmatched bases: 14. CDR3: CSVDWTRGWALDTQYF. The CDR3 nucleotides are TGCAGCGTTGACTGGACTAGAGGATGGGCTTTAGATACGCAGTATTTT.

Comment on this clonotype: One end of the junction is discordant with germline, which a read error may explain. The genes are TRBV7-3 and TRBJ1-1, with D unresolved. CDR3 length: 12 residues. The V gene's germline CDR1 is SGHTA and CDR2 FQGTGA. In nucleotides, the CDR3 is TGTGCCAGCAGCTTAAGAGGAACTGAAGCTCTCTTT. This translates into CASSLRGTEALF.

This clonotype was seen a few times. A much larger clone lies one base from this, so it may be a read error. The chain carries TRBV29-1 and TRBJ1-2; D is unclear. CDR3 length: 12 amino acids. Germline CDR1 is SQVTM and CDR2 is ANQGSEA. This chain's CDR3 is CGVEGPGGGYTF. CDR3 bases: TGCGGCGTTGAAGGGCCGGGAGGGGGCTACACCTTC.

This clonotype was picked up a small number of times. J is TRBJ1-4 and V is TRBV10-3, with 8 bases fitting TRBD1. Trimming took 5 bases from V and 0 from J; bases not matched to a gene: 5. CDR1 is ENHRY, CDR2 SYGVKD, per germline. The CDR3 length is 16 residues. As DNA, the CDR3 is TGTGCCATCAGTCCAGACAGGGGTTCAACTAATGAAAAACTGTTTTTT. Translated: CAISPDRGSTNEKLFF.

Comments on this clonotype: A much larger clone differs by one base, so this may be a read error. The chain recombines TRBV6-2 or TRBV6-3 with TRBJ1-5, with a tentative D call TRBD1 (6 bases). The germline V gene encodes CDR1 MNHEY and CDR2 SVGEGT. The CDR3 is made up of 17 amino acids. The DNA for the CDR3 is TGTGCCAGCAGATTCCAAGGGGGAGTTTATAGCAATCAGCCCCGGCATTTT. This gives the protein CASRFQGGVYSNQPRHF.

The V call is TRBV28, the J call TRBJ2-7, with D possibly matching TRBD2 (7 bases). The CDR3 sequence is 12 residues long. V lost 6 bases and J 6 bases, leaving 12 bases between the germline ends. In germline, CDR1 is MDHEN, CDR2 SYDVKM. CDR3: CASSGGPGEQYF. The CDR3 DNA sequence: TGTGCCAGCAGCGGGGGGCCGGGCGAGCAGTACTTC.

Ten or more counts support this clonotype. CDR3 DNA sequence: TGTGCCAGCAGCCGAGGGACAGCCGACACTGAAGCTTTCTTT. Translation gives CASSRGTADTEAFF. J is TRBJ1-1 and V is TRBV7-8; TRBD1 matches at 7 bases. J lost 3 bases, V lost 5 bases, and 6 bases had no gene match. Germline V lookup: CDR1 SGHVS, CDR2 FQNEAQ. The CDR3 runs 14 residues.

This clonotype was counted many times. The J gene is TRBJ1-5, the V gene TRBV20-1, with a possible D match to TRBD1 (5 bases). Germline assignment: CDR1 DFQATT and CDR2 SNEGSKA (reference sequence). This CDR3 is built from 13 residues. V shed 6 bases and J shed 5 bases, with 14 bases lying between them. Written as DNA, the CDR3 is TGCAGTGCGTTAAGGGGCACCTATCAGCCCCAGCATTTT. It is translated as CSALRGTYQPQHF.

In this sample, this clonotype turned up many times. The chain is built from TRBV2 and TRBJ2-2, with 12 bases lining up with TRBD2. Looked up from germline, CDR1 is SNHLY and CDR2 is FYNNEI. Trimming cost V 6 bases and J 7 bases; bases outside gene matches: 6. The CDR3 sequence is 15 residues long. This chain's CDR3 is CASRWTSGTGGELFF. The CDR3 DNA is TGTGCCAGCAGGTGGACTAGCGGGACGGGCGGGGAGCTGTTTTTT.